This T cell receptor beta chain was captured by sequencing in a study of blood T cells in healthy people across ages. J was trimmed by 0 bases and V by 6 bases; bases with no gene match: 9. The CDR3 consists of 16 residues. Germline CDR1 reads MNHEY; CDR2 reads SVGAGI. The authors ran a second PCR of roughly 7 to 11 cycles using a sample-barcoded 5' primer and a J-beta primer mix. TCRdb independently ran MiXCR on the 5' RACE reads; one entry per CDR3 protein. The table lists 1.5 million or so distinct CDR3 sequences, 35% to 45% of them singletons. The V and J genes are TRBV6-5 and TRBJ1-2; 8 nucleotides line up with TRBD1. The material sequenced was blood. The clonotype originates from a woman aged 18 to 35 in good health. The CDR3 DNA is TGTGCCAGCAGCCAGACAGGGGTAGAAGCTAACTATGGCTACACCTTC. Translating gives CASSQTGVEANYGYTF.